The entry below describes one TCR beta chain. Antigen unknown. The assay was immunoSEQ multiplex PCR, and TCRdb's table has in-frame clones only and misses some. This sample has 93,000 or so clones; 84% occur once, and the top ten carry approximately 3%. The entry originates in a study of T cell clones after liver transplantation. Overall study: A pre-transplant mixed lymphocyte reaction with TCRbeta sequencing defined graft-donor-reactive clones followed in post-transplant blood. Without induction therapy, subjects received standard immunosuppression until 12-24 months post-transplant.

Study-level points and caveats: Post-transplant, graft-donor-reactive CD4 TCRbeta sequences in blood dropped significantly in 5 of 8 subjects.

Germline values: CDR1 SGHTA, CDR2 FQGNSA. CDR3 length: 16 residues. V was clipped by 1 base and J by 5 bases; unmatched bases: 9. The sequence came from a human patient who received a liver transplant. Some T cells may possibly be graft donor cells. The V gene is TRBV7-2, the J gene TRBJ1-2, with 8 bases lining up with TRBD1. The sample consisted of CD4+ T cells from blood, taken around 44 months after liver transplant. As DNA, the CDR3 is TGTGCCAGCAGCTTAGGAGATGACAGGGGAGCTTATGGCTACACCTTC. It codes for CASSLGDDRGAYGYTF.